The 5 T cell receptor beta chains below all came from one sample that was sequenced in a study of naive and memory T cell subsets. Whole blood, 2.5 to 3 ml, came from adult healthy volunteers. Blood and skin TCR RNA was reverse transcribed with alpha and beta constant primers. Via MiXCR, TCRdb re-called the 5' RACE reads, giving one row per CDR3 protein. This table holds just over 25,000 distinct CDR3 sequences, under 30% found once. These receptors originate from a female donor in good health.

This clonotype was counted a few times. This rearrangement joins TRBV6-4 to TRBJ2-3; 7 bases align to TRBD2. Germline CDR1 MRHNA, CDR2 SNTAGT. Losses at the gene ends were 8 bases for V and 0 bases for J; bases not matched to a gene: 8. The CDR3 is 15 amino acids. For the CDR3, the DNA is TGTGCCAGCTCGGATACGGGGGGTAGCACAGATACGCAGTATTTT. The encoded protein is CASSDTGGSTDTQYF.

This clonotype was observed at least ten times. CDR3 sequence: CASRSRDEAFF. DNA of the CDR3: TGTGCCAGCAGGAGCCGGGACGAAGCTTTCTTT. The genes are TRBV2 and TRBJ1-1; tentative D call: TRBD1 (5 bases). CDR3 size: 11 residues. V lost 6 bases, J lost 8 bases, and 10 bases lay in between. The germline V gene has CDR1 SNHLY and CDR2 FYNNEI. The full variable domain, rest sourced from reference TRBV2 and TRBJ1-1, is EPEVTQTPSHQVTQMGQEVILRCVPISNHLYFYWYRQILGQKVEFLVSFYNNEISEKSEIFDDQFSVERPDGSNFTLKIRSTKLEDSAMYFCASRSRDEAFFGQGTRLTVV.

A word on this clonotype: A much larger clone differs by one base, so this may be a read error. CDR3 loop: CASSLVSGGNSPLNF. The CDR3 DNA follows: TGTGCCAGCAGCTTAGTGTCCGGAGGTAATTCACCCCTCAACTTT. The rearrangement links TRBV7-2 to TRBJ1-6; D remains ambiguous. Germline V gives CDR1 SGHTA, CDR2 FQGNSA. The CDR3 extends over 15 amino acids.

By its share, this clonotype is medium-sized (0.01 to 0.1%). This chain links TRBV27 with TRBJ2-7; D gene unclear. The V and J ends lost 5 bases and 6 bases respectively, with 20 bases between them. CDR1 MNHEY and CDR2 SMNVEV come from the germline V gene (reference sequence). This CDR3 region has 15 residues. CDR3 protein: CASSQTWALSFEQYF. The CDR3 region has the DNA TGTGCCAGCAGTCAGACTTGGGCCCTATCGTTCGAGCAGTACTTC.

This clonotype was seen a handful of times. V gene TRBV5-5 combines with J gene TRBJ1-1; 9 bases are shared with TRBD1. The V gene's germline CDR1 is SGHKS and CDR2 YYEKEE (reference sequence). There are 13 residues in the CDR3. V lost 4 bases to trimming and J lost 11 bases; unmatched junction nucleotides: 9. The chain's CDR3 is CASSEKGQGRAFF. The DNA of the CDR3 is TGTGCCAGCAGCGAAAAAGGACAGGGGCGCGCTTTCTTT.